Following are 3 T cell receptor beta chains from one sample sequenced in a study of blood T cell repertoires in COVID-19. Data came from immunoSEQ multiplex PCR; TCRdb stores just in-frame clones and leaves some out. The profile covers about 97,000 clones, with 90% to 95% appearing a single time and roughly 17% taken by the ten largest. Material for sequencing was peripheral blood. The receptors were gathered from a man aged 45-60 years with acute or convalescent COVID-19.

This clone was found a few times. The chain is built from TRBV19 and TRBJ1-1; 7 positions agree with TRBD1. The CDR3 has 13 residues. With V trimmed by 3 bases and J by 4 bases, 2 bases remained unmatched. The germline V gene encodes CDR1 LNHDA and CDR2 SQIVND (reference sequence). CDR3 amino acids: CASSITGVTEAFF. As DNA, the CDR3 is TGTGCCAGTAGTATCACAGGGGTCACTGAAGCTTTCTTT.

V usage is TRBV6-5 and J usage is TRBJ2-1, with D maybe TRBD1 (5 bases). Germline CDR1 MNHEY, CDR2 SVGAGI. The CDR3 covers 14 residues. The V end lost 2 bases, the J end lost 3 bases, and 8 bases lay between the germline ends. The CDR3 nucleotides read TGTGCCAGCAGTTACGGGCAGGGCTACAATGAGCAGTTCTTC. Translating it yields CASSYGQGYNEQFF.

The chain combines TRBV7-2 with TRBJ1-4, with D perhaps matching TRBD1 (5 bases). The CDR3 totals 14 residues. V dropped 4 bases and J dropped 3 bases, with 9 bases sitting between them. CDR1 is SGHTA and CDR2 is FQGNSA in the germline V gene. This chain's CDR3 is CASSSRGPNEKLFF. Written as DNA, the CDR3 is TGTGCCAGCAGCTCAAGGGGTCCTAATGAAAAACTGTTTTTT. Full variable domain (rest looked up from reference TRBV7-2 and TRBJ1-4): GAGVSQSPSNKVTEKGKDVELRCDPISGHTALYWYRQSLGQGLEFLIYFQGNSAPDKSGLPSDRFSAERTGGSVSTLTIQRTQQEDSAVYLCASSSRGPNEKLFFGSGTQLSVL.